The 26 T cell receptor beta chains presented below share a single source sample, sequenced in a study of early T cells in non-severe SARS-CoV-2 infection. TCRdb itself ran the 5' RACE reads through MiXCR, one entry per CDR3 protein. The sample gives 65,000 to 75,000 distinct CDR3 sequences, 3.5% to 6% of which show up once; 3% to 4.5% is in the top ten. Sequences were derived from whole blood, sampled at baseline. All receptors derive from an adult who was a healthcare worker with PCR-confirmed SARS-CoV-2 infection or an uninfected control (not recorded which). The donor label of this sample is uncertain.

Only a few counts were recorded for this clonotype. The chain joins TRBV30 to TRBJ2-2; TRBD1 aligns across 10 bases. The J segment lost 3 bases and the V segment lost 4 bases, leaving 5 bases of the junction unmatched. The CDR3 has 15 amino acids. Germline CDR1 is GTSNPN and CDR2 is SVGIG (reference sequence). The CDR3 coding sequence is TGTGCCTGGACCAGACAGGGGGCGGACACCGGGGAGCTGTTTTTT. Its protein is CAWTRQGADTGELFF.

The chain uses TRBV14 and TRBJ2-3; D perhaps matches TRBD1 (6 bases). The V end was cut by 4 bases, the J end by 1 base, with 15 bases between. Germline loops: CDR1 SGHDN, CDR2 FVKESK. The CDR3 totals 16 residues. As DNA, the CDR3 is TGTGCCAGCAGCCGTCACCAGGGGTTTGGCACAGATACGCAGTATTTT. This sequence encodes CASSRHQGFGTDTQYF.

Many counts were recorded for this clonotype. The chain links TRBV7-9 to TRBJ2-7, with D tentatively TRBD2 (6 bases). V lost 5 bases to trimming and J lost 0 bases, with 20 bases between them. Germline V gives CDR1 SEHNR, CDR2 FQNEAQ (reference sequence). CDR3 size: 17 residues. This CDR3 reads CASSLPGSRASSYEQYF. The CDR3 DNA reads as TGTGCCAGCAGCCTCCCCGGGAGCAGGGCCTCCTCCTACGAGCAGTACTTC.

The V gene is TRBV2, the J gene TRBJ1-1; D might be TRBD1 (6 bases). Germline V gene data show CDR1 as SNHLY and CDR2 as FYNNEI. This CDR3 spans 14 amino acids. Trimming stripped 8 bases from V and 1 base from J, with 14 bases between. DNA for the CDR3: TGTGCCAGCTTGCCCCTACAGGGGAACACTGAAGCTTTCTTT. Protein sequence: CASLPLQGNTEAFF.

The rearrangement links TRBV21-1 to TRBJ1-6; the table assigns TRBD1, which was not confirmed against the DNA. TRBV21-1 has pseudogene status. This CDR3 spans 13 amino acids. CDR3 DNA sequence: TGTGCTAGCCAGGGACCCTATAATTCACCCCTCCACTTT. Its translation: CASQGPYNSPLHF.

In this sample, this clonotype turned up a few times. The rearrangement uses TRBV2 and TRBJ2-5, with D possibly being TRBD2 (5 bases). Per the germline V gene, CDR1 is SNHLY and CDR2 is FYNNEI. V lost 2 bases, J lost 4 bases, and 14 bases lay in between. The CDR3 is made up of 15 amino acids. This CDR3 reads CASSENLGGGETQYF. The CDR3 DNA sequence: TGTGCCAGCAGTGAAAATCTAGGAGGAGGAGAGACCCAGTACTTC.

This clonotype was counted between two and nine times. This chain joins TRBV7-6 and TRBJ2-2, with 9 nucleotides matching TRBD1. The CDR3 spans 14 residues. Per the germline V gene, CDR1 is SGHVS and CDR2 is FNYEAQ. The V and J ends lost 4 bases and 4 bases, in that order; junction bases with no gene match: 1. The CDR3, as DNA: TGTGCCAGCAGCTCGGACAGGGGCACCGGGGAGCTGTTTTTT. It encodes CASSSDRGTGELFF.

This chain uses TRBV9 with TRBJ2-5; the D gene is possibly TRBD2 (6 bases). The CDR3 covers 14 residues. CDR1 and CDR2 (germline): SGDLS, YYNGEE. V gave up 1 base and J gave up 1 base, with 8 bases separating them. The CDR3 nucleotides are TGTGCCAGCAGCGTAACCGGGGGCCAAGAGACCCAGTACTTC. As protein: CASSVTGGQETQYF.

V and J are TRBV7-2 and TRBJ2-3; 7 bases are a match to TRBD1. CDR1 is SGHTA and CDR2 is FQGNSA in the germline V gene. This CDR3 comprises 16 residues. V trimming: 5 bases; J trimming: 1 base; junction bases outside the gene matches: 9. The CDR3 region has the DNA TGTGCCAGCAGCGACGGGACAGACTCACGCACAGATACGCAGTATTTT. It is translated as CASSDGTDSRTDTQYF.

In this sample, this clonotype turned up many times. The V and J genes are TRBV30 and TRBJ2-5, with a weak D call TRBD2 (6 bases). Looked up from germline, CDR1 is GTSNPN and CDR2 is SVGIG (reference sequence). The CDR3 loop spans 13 amino acids. Deletions cut 3 bases from V and 4 bases from J, with 12 bases between. The CDR3 here is CAWRGAGIETQYF. The CDR3, as DNA: TGTGCCTGGAGAGGAGCGGGCATAGAGACCCAGTACTTC. Full variable domain (missing parts from reference TRBV30 and TRBJ2-5): SQTIHQWPATLVQPVGSPLSLECTVEGTSNPNLYWYRQAAGRGLQLLFYSVGIGQISSEVPQNLSASRPQDRQFILSSKKLLLSDSGFYLCAWRGAGIETQYFGPGTRLLVL.

This clonotype was found a few times. The V call is TRBV28, the J call TRBJ1-5; D is unclear. This CDR3 comprises 14 residues. V gave up 4 bases and J gave up 5 bases, with 12 bases separating them. Germline CDR1 reads MDHEN; CDR2 reads SYDVKM. CDR3 sequence (DNA): TGTGCCAGCAGTTCCAATCGAGAGCATCAGCCCCAGCATTTT. Translated, it gives CASSSNREHQPQHF.

This chain links TRBV4-1 with TRBJ2-1, with 7 bases fitting TRBD2. The CDR3 totals 13 residues. Germline trimming cut 6 bases from V and 8 bases from J; bases unmatched to any gene: 7. Germline V gives CDR1 MGHRA, CDR2 YSYEKL. CDR3 in amino acids: CASSLGGRYEQFF. DNA for the CDR3: TGCGCCAGCAGTCTGGGGGGGAGGTATGAGCAGTTCTTC.

The table lists this clonotype with a few counts. This sequence joins TRBV1 and TRBJ1-5. TRBV1 represents a pseudogene. The CDR3 sequence is 17 residues long. In nucleotides, the CDR3 is TGCACCAGCAGCCCCATTGGACCAGGCTTCGGCAATCAGCCCCAGCATTTT. The encoded protein is CTSSPIGPGFGNQPQHF.

This clonotype has just a few counts. The V and J genes are TRBV5-6 and TRBJ2-5, with unresolved D. Germline CDR1 and CDR2: SGHDT and YYEEEE. CDR3 length: 16 residues. The V end lost 0 bases, the J end lost 0 bases, and 12 bases lay between the germline ends. The CDR3 DNA reads as TGTGCCAGCAGCTTGGACGAGCACCCGTACCAAGAGACCCAGTACTTC. Its translation is CASSLDEHPYQETQYF.

The chain couples TRBV3-1 to TRBJ2-5; TRBD2 aligns across 10 bases. The V gene end was trimmed by 2 bases and the J gene end by 2 bases; junction bases not matched to a gene: 5. Germline V gene sequence: CDR1 LGHDT, CDR2 YNNKEL (reference sequence). This CDR3 region has 16 residues. CDR3 nucleotide sequence: TGTGCCAGCAGCCAACCTACTAGCGGGGCACAAGAGACCCAGTACTTC. It is translated as CASSQPTSGAQETQYF.

This clonotype was detected ten times or more. The V and J genes are TRBV12-3 or TRBV12-4 and TRBJ2-1; 7 nucleotides match TRBD1. The CDR3 has 11 amino acids. J lost 10 bases, V lost 7 bases, and 4 bases had no gene match. CDR3 nucleotides: TGTGCCAGCAACACAGGGGTGGAGCAGTTCTTC. It translates to CASNTGVEQFF.

This clonotype was observed a few times. The chain carries TRBV5-1 and TRBJ2-7; TRBD1 matches 7 bases. V dropped 0 bases and J dropped 0; count of bases not matched to a gene: 3. The germline V gene has CDR1 SGHRS and CDR2 YFSETQ. The CDR3 is 15 residues long. The CDR3 region is CASSLVAGGSYEQYF. The CDR3 DNA reads TGCGCCAGCAGCTTGGTTGCAGGGGGCTCCTACGAGCAGTACTTC.

This clonotype was seen ten or more times. The genes are TRBV6-1 and TRBJ1-2, with D possibly being TRBD1 (5 bases). V was shortened by 5 bases and J by 6 bases, with 16 bases between the two germline ends. Germline lookup yields CDR1 MNHNS and CDR2 SASEGT. CDR3 length equals 14 residues. The CDR3 DNA sequence: TGTGCCAGCAGTTCCCGGACCAGGGCTGATGGCTACACCTTC. Translated: CASSSRTRADGYTF.

V usage is TRBV6-5 and J usage is TRBJ2-7, with TRBD1 identical over 7 bases. CDR3 length: 13 residues. The V gene end was trimmed by 5 bases and the J gene end by 1 base; junction bases not matched to a gene: 2. Germline values: CDR1 MNHEY, CDR2 SVGAGI. The CDR3 sequence: CASSRDRSYEQYF. In nucleotides, the CDR3 is TGTGCCAGCAGTCGGGACAGATCCTACGAGCAGTACTTC.

The gene calls are TRBV28 and TRBJ1-1; D is unresolved. The CDR3 is 14 residues long. CDR1 MDHEN and CDR2 SYDVKM come from the germline V gene. V was trimmed by 2 bases and J by 0 bases, leaving 7 bases between them. CDR3 loop: CASSLRRMNTEAFF. The CDR3 bases are TGTGCCAGCAGTTTAAGGAGAATGAACACTGAAGCTTTCTTT.

The sample holds many counts of this clonotype. V gene TRBV7-6 combines with J gene TRBJ2-3; D is undetermined. The V end was cut by 5 bases, the J end by 4 bases, with 10 bases between. Germline V gene sequence: CDR1 SGHVS, CDR2 FNYEAQ. CDR3 length: 13 amino acids. The CDR3 region is CASSGQVADTQYF. The DNA for the CDR3 is TGTGCCAGCAGCGGGCAGGTGGCAGATACGCAGTATTTT.

A note on this clonotype: With a much larger clone just one base away, this may be a read error. This chain connects TRBV19 to TRBJ2-1; D is tentatively TRBD1 or TRBD2 (6 bases each). CDR3 length: 15 residues. CDR1 is LNHDA, CDR2 SQIVND, per germline (reference sequence). CDR3: CARSIKGGPYNEQFF. The DNA for the CDR3 is TGTGCCAGAAGTATAAAGGGGGGCCCGTACAATGAGCAGTTCTTC. Drawing the rest from reference TRBV19 and TRBJ2-1, the complete variable domain is DGGITQSPKYLFRKEGQNVTLSCEQNLNHDAMYWYRQDPGQGLRLIYYSQIVNDFQKGDIAEGYSVSREKKESFPLTVTSAQKNPTAFYLCARSIKGGPYNEQFFGPGTRLTVL.

This clonotype was seen ten or more times. The chain is built from TRBV7-2 and TRBJ2-1, with D perhaps matching TRBD1 (6 bases). Per germline, CDR1 SGHTA and CDR2 FQGNSA. The CDR3 is made up of 15 amino acids. Trimming removed 3 bases from V and 5 bases from J, with 14 bases in between. The DNA of the CDR3 is TGTGCCAGCAGCTTCCCCCTGGACAGCAACAATGAGCAGTTCTTC. Its protein product is CASSFPLDSNNEQFF.

This clonotype was counted ten times or more. The V call is TRBV6-6, the J call TRBJ1-6; D is undetermined. V was shortened by 4 bases and J by 6 bases, with 22 bases between the two germline ends. CDR3 length equals 18 residues. The germline V gene encodes CDR1 MNHNY and CDR2 SVGAGI (reference sequence). The CDR3 reads CASSLNPRRDQPNSPLHF. The CDR3 nucleotides are TGTGCCAGCAGTTTGAACCCCCGGCGGGATCAACCTAATTCACCCCTCCACTTT.

The chain is built from TRBV6-5 and TRBJ2-3; D may be TRBD2 (7 bases). V lost 7 bases, J lost 4 bases, and 12 bases lay in between. This CDR3 is built from 13 residues. Germline loops: CDR1 MNHEY, CDR2 SVGAGI. The CDR3 DNA sequence: TGTGCCAGCACGAGGGGGGGCCCAGATACGCAGTATTTT. Translated, it gives CASTRGGPDTQYF.

This clonotype was recorded at least ten times. The rearrangement uses TRBV28 and TRBJ1-2; the D is unclear. CDR1 MDHEN and CDR2 SYDVKM come from the germline V gene. V was clipped by 3 bases and J by 5 bases, with 10 bases between them. This CDR3 region has 13 residues. CDR3 protein: CASSLAVFYGYTF. In DNA, the CDR3 is TGTGCCAGCAGTTTGGCGGTTTTTTATGGCTACACCTTC.